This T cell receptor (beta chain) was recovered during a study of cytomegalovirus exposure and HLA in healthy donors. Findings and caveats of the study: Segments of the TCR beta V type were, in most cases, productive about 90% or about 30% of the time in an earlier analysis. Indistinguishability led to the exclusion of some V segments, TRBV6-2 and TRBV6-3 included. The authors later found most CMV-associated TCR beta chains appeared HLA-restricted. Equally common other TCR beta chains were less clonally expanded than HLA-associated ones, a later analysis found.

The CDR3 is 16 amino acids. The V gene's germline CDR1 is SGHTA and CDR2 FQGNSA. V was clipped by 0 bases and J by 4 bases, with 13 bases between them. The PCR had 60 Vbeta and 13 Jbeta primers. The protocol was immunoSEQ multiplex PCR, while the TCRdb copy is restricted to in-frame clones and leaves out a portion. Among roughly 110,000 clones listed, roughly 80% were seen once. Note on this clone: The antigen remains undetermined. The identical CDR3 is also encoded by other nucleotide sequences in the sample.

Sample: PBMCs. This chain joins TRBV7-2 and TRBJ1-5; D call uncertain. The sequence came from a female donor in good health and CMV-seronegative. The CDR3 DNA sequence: TGTGCCAGCAGCTTAGCGACAACCGTCACGAATCAGCCCCAGCATTTT. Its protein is CASSLATTVTNQPQHF.